One T cell receptor (beta chain) is described in this entry. Data came from immunoSEQ multiplex PCR; TCRdb stores just in-frame clones and leaves some out. The table records about 65,000 clones, just over 90% of them present only once. J lost 4 bases, V lost 3 bases, and 6 bases had no gene match. The CDR3 length is 14 residues. Germline assignment: CDR1 SGDLS and CDR2 YYNGEE. This sample was taken from a study of control samples from healthy donors and cancer patients. The chain has TRBV9 and TRBJ1-1; 7 nucleotides align to TRBD1. Input material: PBMCs. This TCR was sampled from a woman in her 50s with colorectal cancer. The CDR3 region has the DNA TGTGCCAGCAGCGCCGCCTCAGGGGGCACTGAAGCTTTCTTT. Encoded protein: CASSAASGGTEAFF.